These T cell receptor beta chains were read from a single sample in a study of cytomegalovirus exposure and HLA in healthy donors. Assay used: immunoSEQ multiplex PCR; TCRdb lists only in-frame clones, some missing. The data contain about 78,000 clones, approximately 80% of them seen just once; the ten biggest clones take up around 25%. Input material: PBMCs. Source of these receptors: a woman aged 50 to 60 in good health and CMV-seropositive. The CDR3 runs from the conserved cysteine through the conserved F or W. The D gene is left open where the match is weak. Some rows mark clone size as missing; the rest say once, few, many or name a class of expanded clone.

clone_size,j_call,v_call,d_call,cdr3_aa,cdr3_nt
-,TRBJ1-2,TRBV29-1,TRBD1,CSAAGGQNYGYTF,TGCAGCGCCGCGGGGGGACAGAACTATGGCTACACCTTC
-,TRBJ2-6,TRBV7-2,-,CASSLAHGFISGANVLTF,TGTGCCAGCAGCTTAGCGCACGGGTTTATCTCTGGGGCCAACGTCCTGACTTTC
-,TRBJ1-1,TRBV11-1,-,CASSPRSPRTGWNTEAFF,TGTGCCAGCAGCCCCCGGTCCCCTCGAACAGGGTGGAACACTGAAGCTTTCTTT
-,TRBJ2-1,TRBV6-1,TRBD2,CASTFRLAGRNEQFF,TGTGCCAGCACCTTCCGACTAGCGGGGCGTAATGAGCAGTTCTTC
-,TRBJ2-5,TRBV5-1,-,CASSLISQAYQETQYF,TGCGCCAGCAGCTTGATCTCGCAGGCGTACCAAGAGACCCAGTACTTC
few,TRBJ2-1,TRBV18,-,CASSGNRADNEQFF,TGTGCCAGCTCAGGCAACAGAGCTGACAATGAGCAGTTCTTC
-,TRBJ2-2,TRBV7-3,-,CASEEGTGELFF,TGTGCCAGCGAGGAGGGCACCGGGGAGCTGTTTTTT
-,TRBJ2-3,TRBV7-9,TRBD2,CASSPAAGAVDTQYF,TGTGCCAGCAGCCCTGCAGCGGGAGCGGTCGATACGCAGTATTTT
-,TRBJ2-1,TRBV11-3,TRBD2,CASSLGLAGAYNEQFF,TGTGCCAGCAGCTTAGGCCTAGCGGGAGCTTACAATGAGCAGTTCTTC
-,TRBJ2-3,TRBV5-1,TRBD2,CASSLGISGAVSTDTQYF,TGCGCCAGCAGCTTGGGAATTAGCGGGGCTGTTAGCACAGATACGCAGTATTTT
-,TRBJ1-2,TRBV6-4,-,CASSPEWGRSYGYTF,TGTGCCAGCAGCCCCGAGTGGGGGCGCAGCTATGGCTACACCTTC
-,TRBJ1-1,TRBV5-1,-,CASSQGANTEAFF,TGCGCCAGCAGCCAGGGCGCGAACACTGAAGCTTTCTTT
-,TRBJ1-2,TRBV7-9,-,CASSLDGGGYTF,TGTGCCAGCAGCTTAGATGGGGGGGGCTACACCTTC
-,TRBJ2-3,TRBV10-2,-,CASSEDGGAGADTQYF,TGCGCCAGCAGTGAAGATGGGGGGGCCGGTGCAGATACGCAGTATTTT
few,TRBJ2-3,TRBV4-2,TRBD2,CASSQDGLAGTTDTQYF,TGTGCCAGCAGCCAAGACGGTCTAGCGGGAACCACAGATACGCAGTATTTT
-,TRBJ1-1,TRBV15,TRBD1,CATSRDRGLNTEAFF,TGTGCCACCAGCAGGGACAGGGGGCTGAACACTGAAGCTTTCTTT
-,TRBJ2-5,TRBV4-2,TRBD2,CASSQGESRASGYQETQYF,TGTGCCAGCAGCCAAGGGGAATCCCGGGCTAGCGGGTACCAAGAGACCCAGTACTTC
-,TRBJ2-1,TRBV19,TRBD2,CASSMGSGGYNEQFF,TGTGCCAGTAGTATGGGTAGCGGGGGGTATAATGAGCAGTTCTTC
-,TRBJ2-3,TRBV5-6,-,CASSPVERTDTQYF,TGTGCCAGCAGCCCAGTGGAGCGCACAGATACGCAGTATTTT
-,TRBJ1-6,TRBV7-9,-,CASSSGLGPLHF,TGTGCCAGCAGCTCCGGGTTAGGTCCCCTCCACTTT
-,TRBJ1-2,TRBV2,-,CASSEGGTPLYGYTF,TGTGCCAGCAGTGAGGGTGGGACACCTCTCTATGGCTACACCTTC
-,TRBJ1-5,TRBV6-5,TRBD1,CASSSQGATGNQPQHF,TGTGCCAGCAGTTCGCAGGGGGCGACTGGCAATCAGCCCCAGCATTTT
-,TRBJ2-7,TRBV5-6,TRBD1,CASSGRDRYEQYF,TGTGCCAGCAGCGGCCGGGACAGGTACGAGCAGTACTTC
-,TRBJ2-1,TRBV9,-,CASSGGYNEQFF,TGTGCCAGCAGTGGCGGCTACAATGAGCAGTTCTTC
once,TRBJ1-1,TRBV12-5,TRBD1,CASSGQGATEAFF,TGTGCTAGTTCGGGACAGGGGGCCACTGAAGCTTTCTTT
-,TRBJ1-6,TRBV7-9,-,CASTSQGWGSSPLHF,TGTGCCAGCACCTCCCAGGGTTGGGGTTCGTCACCCCTCCACTTT
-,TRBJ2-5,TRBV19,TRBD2,CASSIRGLAGGPSTETQYF,TGTGCCAGTAGTATAAGGGGACTAGCGGGAGGGCCCTCGACAGAGACCCAGTACTTC
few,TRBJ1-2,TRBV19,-,CASSTPGKNYGYTF,TGTGCCAGTAGTACCCCCGGGAAAAACTATGGCTACACCTTC
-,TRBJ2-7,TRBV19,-,CASSLGGAELLSYEQYF,TGTGCCAGTAGTCTCGGAGGCGCGGAATTACTATCCTACGAGCAGTACTTC
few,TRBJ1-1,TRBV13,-,CASRFRGATEAFF,TGTGCCAGCAGATTCCGGGGGGCCACTGAAGCTTTCTTT
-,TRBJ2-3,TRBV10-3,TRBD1,CATINTRDRNTDTQYF,TGTGCCACCATAAATACTCGGGACAGAAACACAGATACGCAGTATTTT
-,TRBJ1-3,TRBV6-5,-,CASSYSRPESGNTIYF,TGTGCCAGCAGTTACTCGAGGCCCGAAAGTGGAAACACCATATATTTT
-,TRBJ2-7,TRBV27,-,CASSLTIRSYEQYF,TGTGCCAGCAGTTTGACTATTCGCTCCTACGAGCAGTACTTC
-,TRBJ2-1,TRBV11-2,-,CASSHLRSTYNEQFF,TGTGCCAGCAGCCACTTAAGATCTACCTACAATGAGCAGTTCTTC
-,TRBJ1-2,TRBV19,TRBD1,CASRSLWTGTNYGYTF,TGTGCCAGTAGAAGCCTCTGGACAGGGACTAACTATGGCTACACCTTC
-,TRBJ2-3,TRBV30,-,CAWNTDTDTQYF,TGTGCCTGGAATACTGACACAGATACGCAGTATTTT